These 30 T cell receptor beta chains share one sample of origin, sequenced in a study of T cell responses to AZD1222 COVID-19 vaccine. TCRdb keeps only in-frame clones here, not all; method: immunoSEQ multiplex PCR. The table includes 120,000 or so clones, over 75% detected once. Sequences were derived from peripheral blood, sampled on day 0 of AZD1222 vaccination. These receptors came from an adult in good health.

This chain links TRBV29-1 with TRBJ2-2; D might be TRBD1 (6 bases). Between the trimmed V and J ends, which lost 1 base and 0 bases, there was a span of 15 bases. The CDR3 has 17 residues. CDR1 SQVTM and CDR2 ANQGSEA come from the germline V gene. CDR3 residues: CSVEAPDRTTNTGELFF. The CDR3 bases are TGCAGCGTTGAAGCCCCCGACAGGACAACGAACACCGGGGAGCTGTTTTTT.

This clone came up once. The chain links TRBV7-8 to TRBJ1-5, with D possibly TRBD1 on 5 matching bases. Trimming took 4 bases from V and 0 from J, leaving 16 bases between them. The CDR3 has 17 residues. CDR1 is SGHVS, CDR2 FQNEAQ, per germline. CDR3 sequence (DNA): TGTGCCAGCAGCTCCGGACCCAACAGGAATAGCAATCAGCCCCAGCATTTT. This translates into CASSSGPNRNSNQPQHF.

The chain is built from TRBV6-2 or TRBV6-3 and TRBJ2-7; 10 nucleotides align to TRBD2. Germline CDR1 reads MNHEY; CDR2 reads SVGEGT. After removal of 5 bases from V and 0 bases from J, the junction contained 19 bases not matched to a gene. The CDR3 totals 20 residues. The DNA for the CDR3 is TGTGCCAGCAGTCACCCGGTGAGCGGGGGGGCGAGGGGTAGCTCCTACGAGCAGTACTTC. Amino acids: CASSHPVSGGARGSSYEQYF.

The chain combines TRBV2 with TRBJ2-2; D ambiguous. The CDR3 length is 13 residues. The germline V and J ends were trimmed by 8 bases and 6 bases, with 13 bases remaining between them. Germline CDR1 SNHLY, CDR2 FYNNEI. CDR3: CASERNGAGELFF. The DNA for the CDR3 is TGTGCCAGCGAACGGAATGGGGCCGGGGAGCTGTTTTTT.

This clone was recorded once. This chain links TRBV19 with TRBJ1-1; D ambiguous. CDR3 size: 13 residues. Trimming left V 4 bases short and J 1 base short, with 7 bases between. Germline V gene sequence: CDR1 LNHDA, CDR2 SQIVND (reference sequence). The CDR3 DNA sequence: TGTGCCAGTAGTAGGCCACAGAACACTGAAGCTTTCTTT. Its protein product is CASSRPQNTEAFF.

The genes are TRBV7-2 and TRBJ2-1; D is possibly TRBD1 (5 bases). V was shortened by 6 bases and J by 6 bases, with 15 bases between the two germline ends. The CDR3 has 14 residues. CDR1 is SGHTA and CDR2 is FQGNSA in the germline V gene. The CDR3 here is CASSIYLGLNEQFF. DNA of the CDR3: TGTGCCAGCAGTATCTATCTGGGGCTCAATGAGCAGTTCTTC.

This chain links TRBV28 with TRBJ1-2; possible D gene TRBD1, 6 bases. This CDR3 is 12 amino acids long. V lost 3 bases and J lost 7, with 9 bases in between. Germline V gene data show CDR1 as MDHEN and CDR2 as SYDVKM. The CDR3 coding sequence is TGTGCCAGCAGTTTGGGGGGCGCTGGCTACACCTTC. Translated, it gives CASSLGGAGYTF.

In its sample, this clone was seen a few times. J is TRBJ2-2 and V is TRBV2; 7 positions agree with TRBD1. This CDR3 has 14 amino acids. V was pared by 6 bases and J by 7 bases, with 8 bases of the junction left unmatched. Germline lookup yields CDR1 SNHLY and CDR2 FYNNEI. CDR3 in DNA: TGTGCCAGCAGGCTACAGGGGAATGGCGGGGAGCTGTTTTTT. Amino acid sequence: CASRLQGNGGELFF.

This chain's CDR3 is CASALGGGVFYEQYF. In DNA form, the CDR3 reads TGTGCCAGCGCACTGGGAGGGGGGGTTTTTTACGAGCAGTACTTC. The chain employs TRBV27 and TRBJ2-7; D is perhaps TRBD2 (7 bases). There are 15 residues in the CDR3. The V end was cut by 8 bases, the J end by 4 bases, with 21 bases between. Germline CDR1 reads MNHEY; CDR2 reads SMNVEV (reference sequence).

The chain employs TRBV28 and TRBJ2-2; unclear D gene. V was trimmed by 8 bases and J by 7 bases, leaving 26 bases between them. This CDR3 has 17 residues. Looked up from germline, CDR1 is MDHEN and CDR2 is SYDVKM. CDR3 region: CASAQSSLAISGGELFF. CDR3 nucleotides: TGTGCCAGCGCCCAATCATCCCTGGCAATTTCGGGCGGGGAGCTGTTTTTT.

The CDR3 loop reads CASRGELGNQPQHF. The CDR3 DNA reads as TGTGCCAGCAGGGGAGAATTGGGCAATCAGCCCCAGCATTTT. The chain uses TRBV2 and TRBJ1-5; D remains ambiguous. Trimming pared 6 bases from V and 2 bases from J, leaving 11 bases between. The germline CDR1 and CDR2 sequences are SNHLY and FYNNEI. The CDR3 runs to 14 residues.

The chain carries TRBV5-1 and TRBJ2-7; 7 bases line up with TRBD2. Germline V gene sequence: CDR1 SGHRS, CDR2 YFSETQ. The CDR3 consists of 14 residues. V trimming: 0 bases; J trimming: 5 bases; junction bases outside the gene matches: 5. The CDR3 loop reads CASSLDPGGDEQYF. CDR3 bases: TGCGCCAGCAGCTTGGATCCGGGGGGAGACGAGCAGTACTTC.

The CDR3 coding sequence is TGTGCCAGCAGCCGCAGACGGGGGGGCACAGATACGCAGTATTTT. This codes for CASSRRRGGTDTQYF. J is TRBJ2-3 and V is TRBV14; 7 bases fit TRBD2. The CDR3 is made up of 15 amino acids. In germline, CDR1 is SGHDN, CDR2 FVKESK. Losses at the gene ends were 4 bases for V and 1 base for J; bases not matched to a gene: 5. The variable domain in full, with the rest retrieved from reference TRBV14 and TRBJ2-3, is EAGVTQFPSHSVIEKGQTVTLRCDPISGHDNLYWYRRVMGKEIKFLLHFVKESKQDESGMPNNRFLAERTGGTYSTLKVQPAELEDSGVYFCASSRRRGGTDTQYFGPGTRLTVL.

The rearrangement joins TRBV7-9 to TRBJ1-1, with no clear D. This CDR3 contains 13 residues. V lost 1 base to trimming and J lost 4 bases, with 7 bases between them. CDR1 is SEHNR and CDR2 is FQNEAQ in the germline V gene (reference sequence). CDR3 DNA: TGTGCCAGCAGCTTAGTTTCAGGCACTGAAGCTTTCTTT. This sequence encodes CASSLVSGTEAFF.

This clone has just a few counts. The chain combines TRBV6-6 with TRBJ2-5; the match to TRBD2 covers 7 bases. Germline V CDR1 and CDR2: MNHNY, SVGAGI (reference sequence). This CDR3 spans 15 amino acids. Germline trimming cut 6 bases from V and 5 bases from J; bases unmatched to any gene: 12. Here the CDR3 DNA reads TGTGCCAGCAGGCCAGCCGGGACTACCGCCGAGACCCAGTACTTC. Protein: CASRPAGTTAETQYF.

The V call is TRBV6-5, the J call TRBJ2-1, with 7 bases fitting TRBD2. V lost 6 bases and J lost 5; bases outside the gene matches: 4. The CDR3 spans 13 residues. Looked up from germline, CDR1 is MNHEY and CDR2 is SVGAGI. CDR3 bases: TGTGCCAGCAGCCGAGCGGGGAACAATGAGCAGTTCTTC. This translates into CASSRAGNNEQFF.

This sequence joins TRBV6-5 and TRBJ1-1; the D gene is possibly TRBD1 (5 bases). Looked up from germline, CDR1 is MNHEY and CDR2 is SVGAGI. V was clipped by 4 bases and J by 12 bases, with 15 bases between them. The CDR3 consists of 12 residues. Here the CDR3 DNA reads TGTGCCAGCAGTTTGGGGGGGTTGGAGTCTTTCTTT. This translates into CASSLGGLESFF.

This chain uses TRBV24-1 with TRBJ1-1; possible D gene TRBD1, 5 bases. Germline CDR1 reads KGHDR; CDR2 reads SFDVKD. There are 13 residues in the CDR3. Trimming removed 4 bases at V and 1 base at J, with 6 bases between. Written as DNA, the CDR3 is TGTGCCACCAGTGACGGGACGAACACTGAAGCTTTCTTT. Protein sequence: CATSDGTNTEAFF.

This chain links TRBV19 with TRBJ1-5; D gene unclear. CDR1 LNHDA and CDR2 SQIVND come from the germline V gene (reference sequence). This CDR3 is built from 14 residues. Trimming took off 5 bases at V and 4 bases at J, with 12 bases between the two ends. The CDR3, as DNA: TGTGCCAGTAGTCCGTCCCGGTGGAATCAGCCCCAGCATTTT. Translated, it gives CASSPSRWNQPQHF.

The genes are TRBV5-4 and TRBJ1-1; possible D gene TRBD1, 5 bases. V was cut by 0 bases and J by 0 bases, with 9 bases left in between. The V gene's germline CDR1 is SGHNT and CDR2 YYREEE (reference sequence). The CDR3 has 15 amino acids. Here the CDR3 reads CASSLGGAMNTEAFF. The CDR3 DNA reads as TGTGCCAGCAGCTTGGGAGGGGCTATGAACACTGAAGCTTTCTTT.

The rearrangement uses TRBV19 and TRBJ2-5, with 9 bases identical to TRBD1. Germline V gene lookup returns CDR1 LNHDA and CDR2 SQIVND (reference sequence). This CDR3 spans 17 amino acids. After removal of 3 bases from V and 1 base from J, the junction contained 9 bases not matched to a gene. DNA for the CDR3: TGTGCCAGTAGTATGGCCGGGACAGGGTCCCCCCAAGAGACCCAGTACTTC. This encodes CASSMAGTGSPQETQYF.

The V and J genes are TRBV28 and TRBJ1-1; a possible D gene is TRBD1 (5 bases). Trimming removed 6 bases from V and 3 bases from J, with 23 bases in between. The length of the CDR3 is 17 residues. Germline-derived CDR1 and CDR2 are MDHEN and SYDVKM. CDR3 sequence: CASRPKGFSRPHTEAFF. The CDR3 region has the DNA TGTGCCAGCAGGCCTAAGGGGTTCTCTAGGCCACACACTGAAGCTTTCTTT. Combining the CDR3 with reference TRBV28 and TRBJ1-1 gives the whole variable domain DVKVTQSSRYLVKRTGEKVFLECVQDMDHENMFWYRQDPGLGLRLIYFSYDVKMKEKGDIPEGYSVSREKKERFSLILESASTNQTSMYLCASRPKGFSRPHTEAFFGQGTRLTVV.

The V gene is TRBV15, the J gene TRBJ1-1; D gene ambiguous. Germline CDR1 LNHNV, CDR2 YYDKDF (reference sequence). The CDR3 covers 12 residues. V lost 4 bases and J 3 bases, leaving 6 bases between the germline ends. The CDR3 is CATSTRDTEAFF. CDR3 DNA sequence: TGTGCCACCAGCACAAGGGACACTGAAGCTTTCTTT.

The CDR3 is CASGLGQGLSNEQFF. The CDR3 nucleotides read TGTGCTAGTGGTTTGGGGCAGGGGTTGTCCAATGAGCAGTTCTTC. The chain combines TRBV12-5 with TRBJ2-1, with D maybe TRBD1 (6 bases). Germline V gene data show CDR1 as LGHNT and CDR2 as FRNRAP. Trimming took off 1 base at V and 6 bases at J, with 13 bases between the two ends. The CDR3 sequence is 15 residues long.

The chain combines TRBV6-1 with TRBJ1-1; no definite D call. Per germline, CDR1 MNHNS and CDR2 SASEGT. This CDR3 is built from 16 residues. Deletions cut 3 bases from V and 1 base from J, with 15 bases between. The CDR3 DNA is TGTGCCAGCAGTGATGGCCGGCACCCAGGGAACACTGAAGCTTTCTTT. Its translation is CASSDGRHPGNTEAFF.

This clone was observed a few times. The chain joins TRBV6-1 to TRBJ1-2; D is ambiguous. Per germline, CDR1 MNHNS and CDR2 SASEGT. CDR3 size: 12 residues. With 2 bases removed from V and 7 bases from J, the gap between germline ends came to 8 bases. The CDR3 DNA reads TGTGCCAGCAGTGAATGGGCCGGTGGCTACACCTTC. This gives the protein CASSEWAGGYTF.

The CDR3 coding sequence is TGTGCCAGTAGCCCGCTTCCCGGGACAGGGGCGCCGGATAGCAATCAGCCCCAGCATTTT. It codes for CASSPLPGTGAPDSNQPQHF. The rearrangement joins TRBV19 to TRBJ1-5; 10 bases line up with TRBD1. The CDR3 is made up of 20 amino acids. The trim removed 6 bases at V and 0 bases at J, leaving 17 bases unmatched. The V gene's germline CDR1 is LNHDA and CDR2 SQIVND (reference sequence).

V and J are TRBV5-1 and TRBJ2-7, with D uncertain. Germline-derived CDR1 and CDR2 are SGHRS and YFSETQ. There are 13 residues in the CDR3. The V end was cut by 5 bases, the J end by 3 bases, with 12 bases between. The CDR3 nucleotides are TGCGCCAGCAGTCCCGTGATGATCTACGAGCAGTACTTC. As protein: CASSPVMIYEQYF.

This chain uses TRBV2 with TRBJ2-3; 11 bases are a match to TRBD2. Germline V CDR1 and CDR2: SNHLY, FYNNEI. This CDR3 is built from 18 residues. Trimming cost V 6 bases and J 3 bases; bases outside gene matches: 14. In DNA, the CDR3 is TGTGCCAGCAGGGAACCTCTTTGGACTAGCGGGTGGACAGATACGCAGTATTTT. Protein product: CASREPLWTSGWTDTQYF.

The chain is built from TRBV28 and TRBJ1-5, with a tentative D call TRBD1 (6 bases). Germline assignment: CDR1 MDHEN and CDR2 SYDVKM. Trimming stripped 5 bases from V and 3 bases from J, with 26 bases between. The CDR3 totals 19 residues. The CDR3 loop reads CASSQKEPIQGLDNQPQHF. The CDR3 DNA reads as TGTGCCAGCAGTCAGAAAGAACCGATACAGGGATTGGACAATCAGCCCCAGCATTTT.